A single sample gave rise to the 13 T cell receptor beta chains below, sequenced in a study of shared clonotypes between healthy human individuals. Clones were sequenced by immunoSEQ multiplex PCR, and TCRdb holds only the in-frame ones, with some missing. Of about 640,000 clones detected, more than 70% appear once; the ten largest clones hold 1.8%. Sequencing was performed on memory CD4+ T cells sorted from blood. The sample's subset: CD45RA-negative fraction. The receptors were gathered from a woman between 25 and 40 years old in good health.

About this clone itself: One base away lies a much larger clone, so this may be a sequencing read error. V usage is TRBV6-1 and J usage is TRBJ1-2; weak D call: TRBD1 (5 bases). V was clipped by 3 bases and J by 4 bases, with 6 bases between them. Germline assignment: CDR1 MNHNS and CDR2 SASEGT. The CDR3 length is 12 residues. The CDR3 DNA reads TGTGCCAGCAGTGACAGGGTCTATGGCTACACCTTC. It is translated as CASSDRVYGYTF.

The chain employs TRBV30 and TRBJ1-1; D gene uncertain. Trimming stripped 2 bases from V and 0 bases from J, with 10 bases between. The germline gives CDR1 GTSNPN, CDR2 SVGIG (reference sequence). The CDR3 has 14 residues. CDR3 sequence reads: CAWSRERMNTEAFF. In nucleotides, the CDR3 is TGTGCCTGGAGTAGGGAACGGATGAACACTGAAGCTTTCTTT.

The gene calls are TRBV7-9 and TRBJ1-2; tentatively, D is TRBD1 (6 bases). Germline-derived CDR1 and CDR2 are SEHNR and FQNEAQ (reference sequence). This CDR3 comprises 16 residues. V was shortened by 5 bases and J by 2 bases, with 18 bases between the two germline ends. CDR3 in DNA: TGTGCCAGCAGCGCCAGACAGGTCGCTCGCAACTATGGCTACACCTTC. Its protein product is CASSARQVARNYGYTF.

This clone was detected only once. V is TRBV18 and J is TRBJ1-5; TRBD1 might be the D (5 bases). Germline CDR1 and CDR2: KGHSH and LQKENI. The CDR3 is 13 amino acids. The ends were cut back, 2 bases at V and 5 bases at J, with 7 bases in the middle. The CDR3 nucleotides read TGTGCCAGCTCACCAGGGGACCATCAGCCCCAGCATTTT. It specifies CASSPGDHQPQHF.

This chain links TRBV30 with TRBJ1-3, with 7 bases matching TRBD1. Germline values: CDR1 GTSNPN, CDR2 SVGIG (reference sequence). This CDR3 is built from 16 residues. J was trimmed by 7 bases and V by 0 bases; bases with no gene match: 12. This CDR3 is CAWSVSGQAAWNTIYF. CDR3 sequence (DNA): TGTGCCTGGAGTGTATCCGGACAGGCCGCCTGGAACACCATATATTTT.

To note about this clone: Other DNA sequences in the same sample also yield this CDR3. The chain is built from TRBV4-1 and TRBJ2-7; D might be TRBD2 (6 bases). V was clipped by 4 bases and J by 0 bases, with 7 bases between them. The CDR3 is 13 amino acids. CDR1 and CDR2 (germline): MGHRA, YSYEKL. In DNA, the CDR3 is TGCGCCAGCAGCCGGGGACTCTCCTACGAGCAGTACTTC. Translating gives CASSRGLSYEQYF.

J is TRBJ2-3 and V is TRBV7-3; 14 positions match TRBD2. The CDR3 extends over 22 amino acids. CDR1 is SGHTA and CDR2 is FQGTGA in the germline V gene. The V gene end was trimmed by 4 bases and the J gene end by 2 bases; junction bases not matched to a gene: 20. Here the CDR3 reads CASSSDTRGLAGGPVATDTQYF. In DNA, the CDR3 is TGTGCCAGCAGCTCCGACACCAGAGGACTAGCGGGAGGCCCGGTTGCCACAGATACGCAGTATTTT.

The rearrangement uses TRBV7-2 and TRBJ2-1; TRBD2 is a possible D gene (5 bases). The length of the CDR3 is 17 residues. The V end was cut by 9 bases, the J end by 2 bases, with 23 bases between. From germline, CDR1 is SGHTA and CDR2 FQGNSA. CDR3 bases: TGTGCCAGTAGCCCCCTCGCCCTCGGAGGAGCCTACAATGAGCAGTTCTTC. Protein sequence: CASSPLALGGAYNEQFF.

The chain links TRBV19 to TRBJ2-5, with D perhaps matching TRBD1 (5 bases). Trimming stripped 10 bases from V and 3 bases from J, with 21 bases between. CDR1 is LNHDA and CDR2 is SQIVND in the germline V gene (reference sequence). CDR3 length: 15 amino acids. CDR3 nucleotides: TGTGCCACCACACCAGGGTTCGGGTCAAAAGAGACCCAGTACTTC. Amino acids: CATTPGFGSKETQYF.

The V call is TRBV7-8, the J call TRBJ2-7; a possible D gene is TRBD2 (5 bases). This CDR3 is 14 amino acids long. CDR1 is SGHVS and CDR2 is FQNEAQ in the germline V gene. V was trimmed by 6 bases and J by 0 bases, leaving 12 bases between them. CDR3: CASRKAETSYEQYF. The CDR3 DNA is TGTGCCAGCAGGAAAGCGGAAACCTCCTACGAGCAGTACTTC.

This chain joins TRBV28 and TRBJ1-5; D unclear. The CDR3 runs to 15 residues. V was clipped by 2 bases and J by 4 bases, with 12 bases between them. The V gene's germline CDR1 is MDHEN and CDR2 SYDVKM. CDR3 nucleotide sequence: TGTGCCAGCAGTTTAAGTGCCGGACGGAATCAGCCCCAGCATTTT. Protein sequence: CASSLSAGRNQPQHF.

This clone was counted a few times. The genes are TRBV18 and TRBJ1-2, with 12 positions matching TRBD1. The CDR3 is 14 amino acids. CDR1 and CDR2 from the germline V gene are KGHSH and LQKENI. V lost 5 bases and J lost 6; bases outside the gene matches: 4. The CDR3 coding sequence is TGTGCCAGCTCATACGGGACAGGGGGCGATGGCTACACCTTC. Translation: CASSYGTGGDGYTF.

V usage is TRBV19 and J usage is TRBJ2-7; 7 nucleotides align to TRBD1. Germline-derived CDR1 and CDR2 are LNHDA and SQIVND (reference sequence). With V trimmed by 3 bases and J by 4 bases, 6 bases remained unmatched. The CDR3 runs to 14 residues. Here the CDR3 DNA reads TGTGCCAGTAGTATTCAGGGGGATTCTTACGAGCAGTACTTC. Amino acids: CASSIQGDSYEQYF.